The TCR beta chain described here comes from a study of T cells after yellow fever vaccination. Study in general: It was SMART-Seq v4 Ultra Low Input that prepared the fractions with low cell numbers. General study results and limits: Post-booster reappearance was seen for most primary-vaccination clones (roughly 97% CD4, 85% to 90% CD8).

TCRdb processed the 5' RACE reads anew with MiXCR; each CDR3 protein has one entry. The sample yields 230,000 or so distinct CDR3 sequences, less than 7.5% seen once. With regard to this clonotype: As yet, its antigen is unknown.

This CDR3 contains 13 residues. Germline V CDR1 and CDR2: ENHRY, SYGVKD. Trimming pared 11 bases from V and 2 bases from J, leaving 10 bases between. This sequence was found in a man between 25 and 39 years old who received the YFV17D yellow fever vaccine. Material: CD4+ T cells sorted from PBMCs, obtained on the day of the yellow fever booster vaccination. The rearrangement links TRBV10-3 to TRBJ2-6; D gene uncertain. In DNA form, the CDR3 reads TGTGCCTCCCATGGGCCTGGGGCCAACGTCCTGACTTTC. Protein product: CASHGPGANVLTF.